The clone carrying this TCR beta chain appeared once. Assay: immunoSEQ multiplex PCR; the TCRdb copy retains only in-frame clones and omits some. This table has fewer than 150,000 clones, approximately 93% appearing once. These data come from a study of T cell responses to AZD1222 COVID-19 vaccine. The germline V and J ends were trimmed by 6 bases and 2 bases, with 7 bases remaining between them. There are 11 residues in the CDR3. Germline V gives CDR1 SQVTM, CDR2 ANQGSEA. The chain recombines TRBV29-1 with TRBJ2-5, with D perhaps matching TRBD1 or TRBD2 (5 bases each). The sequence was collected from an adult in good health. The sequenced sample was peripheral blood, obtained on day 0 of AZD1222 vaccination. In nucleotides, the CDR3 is TGCAGCGTGGGGGAACAAGAGACCCAGTACTTC. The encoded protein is CSVGEQETQYF.